This is a list of T cell receptor beta chains from one sample in a study of blood T cell repertoires in COVID-19. Sequencing was performed with immunoSEQ multiplex PCR; in TCRdb, only in-frame clones are kept and a portion is missing. In the table there are 200,000 or so clones, around 89% of which are singletons. Sequenced input: PBMCs or T cells enriched from blood (not recorded which). These receptors were obtained from a woman aged 40 to 50 with acute COVID-19. The CDR3 runs from the conserved cysteine through the conserved F or W. D genes are given only for firm matches. Not every row has a clone size; where given, it reads once, few, many or a size class.

j_gene	v_gene	d_gene	abundance	CDR3aa	CDR3nt
TRBJ2-1	TRBV12-3/TRBV12-4	TRBD1	once	CASRLGTDNEQFF	TGTGCCAGCAGGTTAGGGACAGACAATGAGCAGTTCTTC
TRBJ1-2	TRBV9	TRBD1	-	CASSQFDRGYGYTF	TGTGCCAGCAGCCAATTCGACAGGGGATATGGCTACACCTTC
TRBJ1-5	TRBV6-2/TRBV6-3	TRBD1	-	CASSYPGQGRESPQHF	TGTGCCAGCAGTTACCCGGGACAGGGGCGGGAATCGCCCCAGCATTTT
TRBJ1-1	TRBV4-3	-	-	CASSSEEGSEAFF	TGCGCCAGCAGCTCAGAAGAGGGCTCTGAAGCTTTCTTT
TRBJ2-1	TRBV3-1/TRBV3-2	TRBD2	-	CASSELAGAYNEQFF	TGTGCCAGCAGCGAACTAGCGGGGGCCTACAATGAGCAGTTCTTC
TRBJ1-1	TRBV5-4	-	-	CASSNGGPNTEAFF	TGTGCCAGCAGTAACGGGGGTCCGAACACTGAAGCTTTCTTT
TRBJ2-1	TRBV25-1	-	-	CASSEGSGLFYNEQFF	TGTGCCAGCAGTGAGGGGTCCGGACTGTTCTACAATGAGCAGTTCTTC
TRBJ1-5	TRBV30	-	-	CAWTRGGLGNQPQHF	TGTGCCTGGACCCGGGGGGGTTTGGGCAATCAGCCCCAGCATTTT
TRBJ1-1	TRBV9	TRBD1	-	CASSPTGGDSVNTEAFF	TGTGCCAGCAGCCCGACAGGGGGCGATTCGGTGAACACTGAAGCTTTCTTT
TRBJ2-1	TRBV5-4	TRBD2	-	CASSWSSGPYNEQFF	TGTGCCAGCAGTTGGTCTAGCGGGCCGTACAATGAGCAGTTCTTC
TRBJ1-6	TRBV19	-	-	CASTTGDSPLHF	TGTGCCAGTACTACCGGGGATTCACCCCTCCACTTT
TRBJ2-3	TRBV5-5	-	-	CASSLALAANTQYF	TGTGCCAGCAGCTTGGCTTTGGCGGCGAATACGCAGTATTTT
TRBJ2-3	TRBV27	TRBD2	-	CASKSLAGSTQYF	TGTGCCAGCAAGAGTCTAGCGGGGTCCACGCAGTATTTT
TRBJ1-2	TRBV6-5	TRBD1	few	CASTQNRGGYTF	TGTGCCAGCACCCAAAACAGGGGTGGCTACACCTTC
TRBJ1-3	TRBV10-2	-	-	CASSGAGGNTIYF	TGCGCCAGCAGTGGGGCAGGTGGAAACACCATATATTTT
TRBJ2-7	TRBV4-3	-	-	CASSQEIGPSTGSYEQYF	TGCGCCAGCAGCCAAGAAATAGGACCTTCCACAGGCTCCTACGAGCAGTACTTC
TRBJ2-7	TRBV27	TRBD1	few	CASSLFGTGIGYEQYF	TGTGCCAGCAGTTTATTCGGGACAGGGATCGGATACGAGCAGTACTTC
TRBJ1-6	TRBV9	-	-	CASSPNSGIRSPLHF	TGTGCCAGCAGCCCTAACTCCGGGATACGGTCACCCCTCCACTTT
TRBJ1-1	TRBV30	-	-	CAWSVSVNTEAFF	TGTGCCTGGAGTGTTTCGGTGAACACTGAAGCTTTCTTT
TRBJ1-1	TRBV5-1	TRBD1	-	CASSLPTGVSSEAFF	TGCGCCAGCAGCTTGCCCACAGGGGTGAGTAGTGAAGCTTTCTTT
TRBJ2-5	TRBV2	-	-	CASSTKPRLQETQYF	TGTGCCAGCAGTACCAAGCCACGACTCCAGGAGACCCAGTACTTC
TRBJ2-3	TRBV20-1	-	-	CSAQEADTQYF	TGCAGTGCTCAGGAGGCAGATACGCAGTATTTT
TRBJ1-1	TRBV5-1	-	-	CASSIQGNTEAFF	TGCGCCAGCAGCATACAGGGGAACACTGAAGCTTTCTTT
TRBJ1-2	TRBV2	-	-	CASSATSGDGYTF	TGTGCCAGCAGTGCCACTTCCGGGGATGGCTACACCTTC
TRBJ2-1	TRBV24-1	TRBD2	-	CATSQRDYNEQFF	TGTGCCACCAGTCAGCGGGACTACAATGAGCAGTTCTTC
TRBJ1-2	TRBV5-4	TRBD1	-	CASSLAGLDRAYGYTF	TGTGCCAGCAGCTTGGCCGGGTTGGACAGGGCCTATGGCTACACCTTC
TRBJ2-7	TRBV4-3	-	-	CASSQLLAYEQYF	TGCGCCAGCAGCCAACTTCTAGCCTACGAGCAGTACTTC
TRBJ2-7	TRBV11-2	TRBD1	-	CASSSKGDRRHEQYF	TGTGCCAGCAGCTCGAAGGGGGACAGGAGGCACGAGCAGTACTTC
TRBJ2-4	TRBV7-2	TRBD2	-	CASSFSRLAGQGAKNIQYF	TGTGCCAGCAGCTTTAGTAGACTAGCGGGGCAGGGGGCCAAAAACATTCAGTACTTC
TRBJ2-1	TRBV7-8	TRBD1	-	CASSLGPRTGGGRYNEQFF	TGTGCCAGCAGCTTAGGGCCACGGACAGGGGGGGGTAGGTACAATGAGCAGTTCTTC
TRBJ2-2	TRBV5-8	-	-	CASRRTGNTGELFF	TGTGCCAGCAGGCGTACAGGGAACACCGGGGAGCTGTTTTTT
TRBJ2-3	TRBV7-2	TRBD2	-	CASSRSAGGSTDTQYF	TGTGCCAGCAGCCGGTCAGCGGGGGGTAGCACAGATACGCAGTATTTT
TRBJ1-3	TRBV6-6	-	-	CASSRLTGWDSGNTIYF	TGTGCCAGCAGTCGACTGACAGGATGGGACTCTGGAAACACCATATATTTT
TRBJ2-2	TRBV2	TRBD1	-	CASRASGGTGELFF	TGTGCCAGCAGAGCGTCAGGGGGCACCGGGGAGCTGTTTTTT
TRBJ2-1	TRBV7-9	TRBD1	-	CASSLSGTGYNEQFF	TGTGCCAGCAGCTTATCTGGGACAGGGTACAATGAGCAGTTCTTC
TRBJ2-1	TRBV6-5	-	-	CASSYYRANEQFF	TGTGCCAGCAGTTACTACAGGGCGAATGAGCAGTTCTTC
TRBJ1-2	TRBV4-3	TRBD1	-	CASSRNEDRGRKGYTF	TGCGCCAGCAGCCGCAATGAGGACAGGGGGAGGAAGGGCTACACCTTC
TRBJ1-2	TRBV5-6	-	-	CASSLNQNYGYTF	TGTGCCAGCAGCTTGAACCAGAACTATGGCTACACCTTC
TRBJ1-5	TRBV7-2	-	-	CASSLGQGKGQPQHF	TGTGCCAGCAGCTTAGGGCAGGGCAAGGGTCAGCCCCAGCATTTT
TRBJ1-2	TRBV7-8	-	-	CASSFLRLSGGGDGYTF	TGTGCCAGCAGCTTCCTTAGGTTATCGGGGGGAGGAGATGGCTACACCTTC
TRBJ2-1	TRBV3-1/TRBV3-2	TRBD2	-	CASSPTSGGVSYNEQFF	TGTGCCAGCAGCCCGACTAGCGGGGGGGTATCCTACAATGAGCAGTTCTTC
TRBJ2-6	TRBV2	-	-	CASRQGLSGANVLTF	TGTGCCAGCAGACAGGGTCTCTCTGGGGCCAACGTCCTGACTTTC
TRBJ2-5	TRBV12-3/TRBV12-4	-	-	CASRSGVQETQYF	TGTGCCAGCAGGTCCGGGGTGCAAGAGACCCAGTACTTC
TRBJ2-5	TRBV18	TRBD2	-	CASSPLAGGLAETQYF	TGTGCCAGCTCACCGCTAGCGGGGGGGCTTGCAGAGACCCAGTACTTC
TRBJ2-3	TRBV5-1	-	-	CASSSYGGTDTQYF	TGCGCCAGCAGCTCGTACGGAGGCACAGATACGCAGTATTTT